Each of the 27 T cell receptor beta chains below was sequenced from the same sample in a study of blood T cell repertoires in COVID-19. Profiling relied on immunoSEQ multiplex PCR, and the TCRdb table lists in-frame clones only, not all of them. Of 200,000 to 300,000 clones in the sample, 87% are singletons; the top ten hold more than 6%. Sequenced: peripheral blood. These receptors all come from a man between 60 and 75 years old who had recovered from COVID-19.

The chain has TRBV6-7 and TRBJ2-2; tentative D call: TRBD2 (5 bases). TRBV6-7 is annotated as an ORF whose role is uncertain. The V end was cut by 6 bases, the J end by 6 bases, with 11 bases between. The CDR3 sequence is 13 residues long. The CDR3 reads CASRGRGPGELFF. The CDR3 DNA sequence: TGTGCCAGCAGAGGTAGAGGGCCCGGGGAGCTGTTTTTT.

The gene calls are TRBV5-1 and TRBJ2-1; D might be TRBD2 (7 bases). V lost 5 bases to trimming and J lost 4 bases, with 16 bases between them. CDR1 SGHRS and CDR2 YFSETQ come from the germline V gene. The CDR3 runs 15 residues. Here the CDR3 reads CASSKGGAVYNEQFF. The CDR3, as DNA: TGCGCCAGCAGTAAAGGGGGGGCAGTTTACAATGAGCAGTTCTTC.

The chain carries TRBV27 and TRBJ2-3; 16 bases map to TRBD2. Trimming removed 3 bases from V and 3 bases from J; junction bases left unmatched: 6. This CDR3 has 18 residues. Germline V CDR1 and CDR2: MNHEY, SMNVEV (reference sequence). The CDR3, as DNA: TGTGCCAGCAGTTTGGGACTAGCGGGGGGGGGTGGGACAGATACGCAGTATTTT. Amino acids: CASSLGLAGGGGTDTQYF.

This clone is a singleton in its sample. The same CDR3 is also encoded by other DNA sequences in this sample. The chain combines TRBV6-1 with TRBJ2-4; D might be TRBD2 (6 bases). Trimming removed 3 bases from V and 1 base from J, with 7 bases in between. The germline V gene encodes CDR1 MNHNS and CDR2 SASEGT. This CDR3 has 14 amino acids. DNA of the CDR3: TGTGCCAGCAGTGAGGGGGGTGCCAAAAACATTCAGTACTTC. This translates into CASSEGGAKNIQYF.

In nucleotides, the CDR3 is TGTGCCAGCAGTTACCAGCGGGGGACAACGACCTACGAGCAGTACTTC. This encodes CASSYQRGTTTYEQYF. The V gene is TRBV6-2 or TRBV6-3, the J gene TRBJ2-7; 8 positions match TRBD2. The length of the CDR3 is 16 residues. Germline trimming cut 2 bases from V and 2 bases from J; bases unmatched to any gene: 8. Germline assignment: CDR1 MNHEY and CDR2 SVGEGT.

J is TRBJ2-2 and V is TRBV11-2; 9 bases are shared with TRBD1. The junction had 9 bases not matched to a gene; V was cut back by 5 bases and J by 5 bases. The CDR3 sequence is 16 residues long. Per the germline V gene, CDR1 is SGHAT and CDR2 is FQNNGV. CDR3 nucleotides: TGTGCCAGCAGCCCTAGGACAGGGGCCACGACCGGGGAGCTGTTTTTT. Its protein product is CASSPRTGATTGELFF.

Only a few counts were recorded for this clone. V and J are TRBV9 and TRBJ1-3; D possibly corresponds to TRBD1 (5 bases). V was cut by 0 bases and J by 4 bases, with 8 bases left in between. Germline V gene lookup returns CDR1 SGDLS and CDR2 YYNGEE. There are 14 residues in the CDR3. CDR3 sequence (DNA): TGTGCCAGCAGCGTAGACAGGCCCGGAAACACCATATATTTT. Translating gives CASSVDRPGNTIYF. The variable domain in full, with the rest retrieved from reference TRBV9 and TRBJ1-3, is DSGVTQTPKHLITATGQRVTLRCSPRSGDLSVYWYQQSLDQGLQFLIQYYNGEERAKGNILERFSAQQFPDLHSELNLSSLELGDSALYFCASSVDRPGNTIYFGEGSWLTVV.

This chain connects TRBV10-3 to TRBJ2-2; 9 nucleotides line up with TRBD2. Trimming cost V 3 bases and J 4 bases; bases outside gene matches: 6. Germline V gene lookup returns CDR1 ENHRY and CDR2 SYGVKD. The CDR3 loop spans 16 amino acids. The CDR3 bases are TGTGCCATCAGTGAACGAGCGGGGGGCCTCACCGGGGAGCTGTTTTTT. It translates to CAISERAGGLTGELFF.

Ten or more counts support this clone. The genes are TRBV9 and TRBJ2-7; D is perhaps TRBD1 (5 bases). Germline V gives CDR1 SGDLS, CDR2 YYNGEE. This CDR3 region has 14 residues. V gave up 2 bases and J gave up 4 bases, with 13 bases separating them. Written as DNA, the CDR3 is TGTGCCAGCAGCGTCCAGCCAGGGTGGTACGAGCAGTACTTC. Its protein product is CASSVQPGWYEQYF. Complete variable domain (other parts from reference TRBV9 and TRBJ2-7): DSGVTQTPKHLITATGQRVTLRCSPRSGDLSVYWYQQSLDQGLQFLIQYYNGEERAKGNILERFSAQQFPDLHSELNLSSLELGDSALYFCASSVQPGWYEQYFGPGTRLTVT.

The sample holds one count of this clone. The V gene is TRBV13, the J gene TRBJ2-2, with D possibly being TRBD1 (6 bases). The V gene lost 1 base and the J gene lost 5 bases, with 14 bases spanning the gap. The CDR3 contains 16 residues. The germline V gene encodes CDR1 PRHDT and CDR2 FYEKMQ (reference sequence). The CDR3 nucleotides read TGTGCCAGCAGCTTAGTCCCCCACAGGGTTACCGGGGAGCTGTTTTTT. It codes for CASSLVPHRVTGELFF.

The gene calls are TRBV11-2 and TRBJ2-7; 9 bases line up with TRBD2. Germline V lookup: CDR1 SGHAT, CDR2 FQNNGV. The CDR3 has 15 residues. The V gene end was trimmed by 5 bases and the J gene end by 3 bases; junction bases not matched to a gene: 8. In DNA form, the CDR3 reads TGTGCCAGCAGCCTTGGGACTAGCTATCTCTACGAGCAGTACTTC. As protein: CASSLGTSYLYEQYF.

The V gene is TRBV19, the J gene TRBJ2-3, with TRBD2 matching 8 bases. With V trimmed by 5 bases and J by 14 bases, 9 bases remained unmatched. In germline, CDR1 is LNHDA, CDR2 SQIVND (reference sequence). The CDR3 has 12 amino acids. CDR3 DNA sequence: TGTGCCAGTAGTCTCAGCGGGGGCCCCCCGTATTTT. Its protein is CASSLSGGPPYF. The full variable domain, with the rest looked up from reference TRBV19 and TRBJ2-3, is DGGITQSPKYLFRKEGQNVTLSCEQNLNHDAMYWYRQDPGQGLRLIYYSQIVNDFQKGDIAEGYSVSREKKESFPLTVTSAQKNPTAFYLCASSLSGGPPYFGPGTRLTVL.

At least ten counts were recorded for this clone. The chain links TRBV9 to TRBJ2-1; 9 nucleotides align to TRBD2. Trimming removed 0 bases from V and 4 bases from J; junction bases left unmatched: 2. CDR1 and CDR2 from the germline V gene are SGDLS and YYNGEE. This CDR3 contains 15 residues. CDR3 nucleotide sequence: TGTGCCAGCAGCGTAGGAGCGGGGGGATACAATGAGCAGTTCTTC. This codes for CASSVGAGGYNEQFF.

The V call is TRBV6-1, the J call TRBJ1-5; no reliable D call. Germline CDR1 and CDR2: MNHNS and SASEGT. This CDR3 is built from 15 residues. Between the trimmed V and J ends, which lost 1 base and 0 bases, there was a span of 7 bases. The CDR3 DNA reads as TGTGCCAGCAGTGAAGATGGCAGTAGCAATCAGCCCCAGCATTTT. Its translation is CASSEDGSSNQPQHF.

The V and J genes are TRBV11-3 and TRBJ1-1; 7 bases map to TRBD1. Per the germline V gene, CDR1 is SGHNT and CDR2 is YENEEA. This CDR3 spans 13 amino acids. Trimming at V came to 5 bases and at J to 11 bases, leaving 11 bases not matched to a gene. The CDR3 coding sequence is TGTGCCAGCAGCCTAGGGTGGGGACAGCGTGCTTTCTTT. Translated: CASSLGWGQRAFF.

This clone was observed a handful of times. This sequence joins TRBV5-1 and TRBJ2-6; D ambiguous. The germline V and J ends were trimmed by 2 bases and 4 bases, with 7 bases remaining between them. The CDR3 spans 14 residues. Looked up from germline, CDR1 is SGHRS and CDR2 is YFSETQ. The CDR3: CASSFSQGANVLTF. In DNA, the CDR3 is TGCGCCAGCAGCTTTTCACAGGGGGCCAACGTCCTGACTTTC.

The chain recombines TRBV24-1 with TRBJ1-2, with D perhaps TRBD1 (6 bases). Germline loops: CDR1 KGHDR, CDR2 SFDVKD. V was trimmed by 6 bases and J by 4 bases, leaving 8 bases between them. The CDR3 is 12 residues long. CDR3 protein: CATSQGLYGYTF. The CDR3 DNA reads TGTGCCACCAGTCAGGGGCTCTATGGCTACACCTTC.

This chain connects TRBV19 to TRBJ2-7, with 8 positions matching TRBD2. Germline lookup yields CDR1 LNHDA and CDR2 SQIVND (reference sequence). The V and J ends lost 2 bases and 0 bases, in that order; junction bases with no gene match: 9. The CDR3 totals 17 residues. CDR3 in DNA: TGTGCCAGTAGTATATCCCTCTTAGCGGGGAACTCCTACGAGCAGTACTTC. It encodes CASSISLLAGNSYEQYF.

This clone appeared many times. The rearrangement uses TRBV19 and TRBJ1-1, with TRBD1 as a possible D gene (6 bases). Germline V gene lookup returns CDR1 LNHDA and CDR2 SQIVND (reference sequence). The CDR3 runs 13 residues. The germline V and J ends were trimmed by 7 bases and 5 bases, with 14 bases remaining between them. This CDR3 reads CASIWGRGTEAFF. The CDR3 DNA sequence: TGTGCCAGTATTTGGGGGAGGGGGACTGAAGCTTTCTTT.

CDR3 nucleotide sequence: TGTGCCAGCAGTGAGCAGGGGGGAGACTATGGCTACACCTTC. It yields the protein CASSEQGGDYGYTF. This sequence joins TRBV6-1 and TRBJ1-2; TRBD1 matches 7 bases. The germline CDR1 and CDR2 sequences are MNHNS and SASEGT. The CDR3 sequence is 14 residues long. The V and J ends lost 3 bases and 3 bases, in that order; junction bases with no gene match: 4.

The chain links TRBV6-1 to TRBJ1-2; perhaps TRBD1 as D (5 bases). The CDR3 covers 13 residues. The germline V gene encodes CDR1 MNHNS and CDR2 SASEGT. The V end was cut by 3 bases, the J end by 13 bases, with 18 bases between. The CDR3 is CASSDDSGLRFTF. The CDR3 DNA sequence: TGTGCCAGCAGTGACGATTCGGGACTCCGCTTCACCTTC.

The chain links TRBV6-6 to TRBJ2-7, with 8 bases lining up with TRBD2. CDR3 length: 13 residues. CDR1 is MNHNY and CDR2 is SVGAGI in the germline V gene (reference sequence). J lost 0 bases, V lost 7 bases, and 2 bases had no gene match. This chain's CDR3 is CASISGTSYEQYF. CDR3 coding DNA: TGTGCCAGCATTAGCGGGACCTCCTACGAGCAGTACTTC.

The rearrangement links TRBV6-5 to TRBJ1-3; D might be TRBD1 (6 bases). Trimming took 6 bases from V and 0 from J, leaving 12 bases between them. Germline V gene data show CDR1 as MNHEY and CDR2 as SVGAGI. The length of the CDR3 is 15 residues. In DNA, the CDR3 is TGTGCCAGCAGCCGGGACATTGACTCTGGAAACACCATATATTTT. Encoded protein: CASSRDIDSGNTIYF.

This sequence joins TRBV30 and TRBJ1-2; D perhaps matches TRBD1 (5 bases). This CDR3 has 15 amino acids. Germline-derived CDR1 and CDR2 are GTSNPN and SVGIG (reference sequence). Between the trimmed V and J ends, which lost 3 bases and 1 base, there was a span of 15 bases. CDR3 region: CAWRGLENLNYGYTF. CDR3 DNA sequence: TGTGCCTGGAGGGGGCTAGAGAATCTTAACTATGGCTACACCTTC.

The chain combines TRBV7-9 with TRBJ1-6; D unresolved. Trimming pared 9 bases from V and 0 bases from J, leaving 6 bases between. The CDR3 extends over 13 amino acids. The V gene's germline CDR1 is SEHNR and CDR2 FQNEAQ (reference sequence). CDR3 in DNA: TGTGCCAGTGTTAGCTCCTATAATTCACCCCTCCACTTT. This codes for CASVSSYNSPLHF.

V usage is TRBV5-4 and J usage is TRBJ2-7, with D maybe TRBD2 (6 bases). Trimming removed 4 bases at V and 6 bases at J, with 17 bases between. The CDR3 spans 14 residues. The V gene's germline CDR1 is SGHNT and CDR2 YYREEE (reference sequence). The CDR3 loop reads CASSPGFPGGEQYF. CDR3 coding DNA: TGTGCCAGCAGCCCCGGTTTCCCCGGGGGCGAGCAGTACTTC.

The chain recombines TRBV4-2 with TRBJ2-1, with 12 bases identical to TRBD2. V was pared by 0 bases and J by 7 bases, with 10 bases of the junction left unmatched. There are 18 residues in the CDR3. Germline V gene lookup returns CDR1 LGHNA and CDR2 YNFKEQ. CDR3 bases: TGTGCCAGCAGCCAAGAGACACTAGCGGGGGGCCCGGTGAATGAGCAGTTCTTC. Encoded protein: CASSQETLAGGPVNEQFF.